Below, 9 T cell receptor beta chains from the same sample are listed, as sequenced in a study of blood T cell repertoires in COVID-19. TCRdb keeps only in-frame clones here, not all; method: immunoSEQ multiplex PCR. The table records around 180,000 clones, more than 80% of them present only once. Sequencing was performed on PBMCs or T cells enriched from blood (not recorded which). The receptor set was obtained from a man aged 45-65 years who had recovered from COVID-19.

The chain uses TRBV6-5 and TRBJ2-7, with TRBD2 matching 7 bases. V shed 6 bases and J 4 bases; nucleotides not matched to a gene: 6. Germline CDR1 and CDR2: MNHEY and SVGAGI. CDR3 size: 13 residues. CDR3 sequence reads: CASSLWGGYEQYF. CDR3 bases: TGTGCCAGCAGCCTTTGGGGGGGGTACGAGCAGTACTTC.

The chain couples TRBV5-1 to TRBJ1-1; 7 bases are shared with TRBD1. Germline V gene data show CDR1 as SGHRS and CDR2 as YFSETQ. Unmatched junction bases numbered 4, after V lost 0 bases and J lost 5 bases. This CDR3 region has 14 residues. The CDR3 reads CASSLDPGGTEAFF. For the CDR3, the DNA is TGCGCCAGCAGCTTGGACCCAGGGGGGACTGAAGCTTTCTTT.

The chain uses TRBV19 and TRBJ1-2; D might be TRBD1 (5 bases). This CDR3 comprises 15 residues. V shed 7 bases and J shed 6 bases, with 21 bases lying between them. CDR1 and CDR2 from the germline V gene are LNHDA and SQIVND (reference sequence). CDR3 sequence reads: CASMAPRGGRDGYTF. As DNA, the CDR3 is TGTGCCAGTATGGCCCCTCGGGGGGGAAGGGATGGCTACACCTTC.

The chain is built from TRBV5-1 and TRBJ2-2, with 11 bases matching TRBD1. The trim removed 4 bases at V and 3 bases at J, leaving 5 bases unmatched. CDR1 and CDR2 (germline): SGHRS, YFSETQ. The CDR3 has 16 residues. CDR3 nucleotides: TGCGCCAGCAGCCTCCGGACAGGGGGCTACACCGGGGAGCTGTTTTTT. Translating it yields CASSLRTGGYTGELFF.

The chain is built from TRBV18 and TRBJ1-2; 9 bases agree with TRBD1. Germline-derived CDR1 and CDR2 are KGHSH and LQKENI. This CDR3 contains 16 residues. V shed 3 bases and J 8 bases; nucleotides not matched to a gene: 13. The CDR3 loop reads CASSPDGPQGAPGYTF. The CDR3 DNA sequence: TGTGCCAGCTCACCTGACGGGCCACAGGGGGCGCCCGGCTACACCTTC.

The chain employs TRBV7-9 and TRBJ2-2, with TRBD2 identical over 10 bases. The CDR3 is 15 residues long. CDR1 is SEHNR, CDR2 FQNEAQ, per germline (reference sequence). The junction had 5 bases not matched to a gene; V was cut back by 4 bases and J by 6 bases. CDR3 amino acids: CASSSSTSGAGELFF. CDR3 nucleotides: TGTGCCAGCAGCTCGAGCACTAGCGGGGCCGGGGAGCTGTTTTTT.

The genes are TRBV4-2 and TRBJ2-6; weak D call: TRBD1 (5 bases). There are 17 residues in the CDR3. Germline loops: CDR1 LGHNA, CDR2 YNFKEQ. Trimming cost V 0 bases and J 4 bases, with 13 bases left between them. CDR3 bases: TGTGCCAGCAGCCAAGACCTCAGGGTGAGGGGGGCCAACGTCCTGACTTTC. Amino acid sequence: CASSQDLRVRGANVLTF.

The chain recombines TRBV9 with TRBJ1-3; possibly TRBD1 for D (6 bases). The germline V and J ends were trimmed by 2 bases and 3 bases, with 15 bases remaining between them. This CDR3 region has 16 residues. The V gene's germline CDR1 is SGDLS and CDR2 YYNGEE. As DNA, the CDR3 is TGTGCCAGCAGCGTCACAGGGAGGGATTATGGAAACACCATATATTTT. Translation gives CASSVTGRDYGNTIYF.

V is TRBV5-1 and J is TRBJ2-2; 7 positions match TRBD1. The length of the CDR3 is 14 residues. V was clipped by 2 bases and J by 7 bases; unmatched bases: 5. CDR1 and CDR2 (germline): SGHRS, YFSETQ. The CDR3 nucleotides are TGCGCCAGCAGCTTTGACAGGGACGTCGGGGAGCTGTTTTTT. The encoded protein is CASSFDRDVGELFF.